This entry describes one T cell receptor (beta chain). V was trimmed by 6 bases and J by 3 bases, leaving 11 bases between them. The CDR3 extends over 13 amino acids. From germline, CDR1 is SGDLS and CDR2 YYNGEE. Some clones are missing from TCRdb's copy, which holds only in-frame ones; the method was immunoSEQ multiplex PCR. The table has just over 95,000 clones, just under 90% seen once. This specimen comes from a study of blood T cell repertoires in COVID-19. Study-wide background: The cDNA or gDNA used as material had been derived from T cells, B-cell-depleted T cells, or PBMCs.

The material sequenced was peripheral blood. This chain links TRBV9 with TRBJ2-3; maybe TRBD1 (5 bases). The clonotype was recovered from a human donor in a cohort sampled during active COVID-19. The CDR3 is CASTPPGTDTQYF. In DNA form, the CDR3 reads TGTGCCAGCACTCCCCCAGGGACAGATACGCAGTATTTT.